The 27 T cell receptor beta chains presented below share a single source sample, sequenced in a study of regulatory T cells in long-lasting Graves disease. Specified time point: newly diagnosed GD, antithyroid drugs for less than 3 months. Construction of the TCR library relied on RNA isolated from PBMCs. The TCR beta library used iRepertoire HTBI primers with Arm-PCR amplification of CDR3. One entry per CDR3 protein, called by TCRdb with MiXCR from the multiplex PCR reads. The sample yields about 540,000 distinct CDR3 sequences, roughly 13% seen once. The same sample was also used in a study of T cells in Graves' hyperthyroidism and ophthalmopathy.

Sequencing used peripheral blood mononuclear cells (PBMCs), obtained at new diagnosis, from a patient treated with antithyroid drugs. These receptors all stem from a man under 40 with Graves disease.

This chain links TRBV20-1 with TRBJ1-2; 10 bases are shared with TRBD1. The CDR3 totals 13 residues. After removal of 5 bases from V and 4 bases from J, the junction contained 4 bases not matched to a gene. Germline V lookup: CDR1 DFQATT, CDR2 SNEGSKA (reference sequence). The CDR3 DNA is TGCAGTGCTTTTGACAGGGGGCCCTATGGCTACACCTTC. It translates to CSAFDRGPYGYTF.

At least ten counts were recorded for this clonotype. The chain is built from TRBV27 and TRBJ2-6, with 8 nucleotides matching TRBD2. CDR1 is MNHEY and CDR2 is SMNVEV in the germline V gene (reference sequence). J was trimmed by 2 bases and V by 5 bases; bases with no gene match: 11. The CDR3 totals 18 residues. The CDR3, as DNA: TGTGCCAGCAGTCCTATGATTAGCGGGAAGGCTGGGGCCAACGTCCTGACTTTC. Protein: CASSPMISGKAGANVLTF.

J is TRBJ2-2 and V is TRBV6-2 or TRBV6-3; D possibly corresponds to TRBD2 (5 bases). The CDR3 sequence is 15 residues long. Trimming stripped 3 bases from V and 1 base from J, with 9 bases between. Germline assignment: CDR1 MNHEY and CDR2 SVGEGT. The DNA for the CDR3 is TGTGCCAGCAGTTATAGCGCAGGGAACACCGGGGAGCTGTTTTTT. It specifies CASSYSAGNTGELFF.

The table lists this clonotype with a few counts. This rearrangement joins TRBV12-3 or TRBV12-4 to TRBJ1-6, with TRBD1 matching 10 bases. The J segment lost 14 bases and the V segment lost 6 bases, leaving 7 bases of the junction unmatched. The CDR3 totals 13 residues. CDR3 amino acids: CASRRTGGRALHF. The DNA of the CDR3 is TGTGCCAGCAGAAGGACAGGGGGTCGAGCCCTCCACTTT.

The V gene is TRBV19, the J gene TRBJ2-7, with D perhaps TRBD1 or TRBD2 (5 bases each). This CDR3 has 12 amino acids. The V end was cut by 9 bases, the J end by 7 bases, with 16 bases between. Germline CDR1 is LNHDA and CDR2 is SQIVND (reference sequence). The CDR3 sequence: CASPGAVLEQYF. The CDR3 DNA follows: TGTGCCAGCCCCGGGGCAGTCCTAGAGCAGTACTTC.

This clonotype has more than one count but fewer than ten. The chain carries TRBV10-1 and TRBJ2-1, with TRBD2 matching 12 bases. This CDR3 is built from 16 residues. The germline V gene has CDR1 WNHNN and CDR2 SYGVQD (reference sequence). J lost 8 bases, V lost 4 bases, and 9 bases had no gene match. The CDR3 DNA reads as TGCGCCAGCAGTGGGTCACTAGCGGGAGGTTCCGATGAGCAGTTCTTC. Protein product: CASSGSLAGGSDEQFF.

This clonotype showed up many times. The V call is TRBV7-9, the J call TRBJ1-2; D gene unclear. The CDR3 extends over 16 amino acids. Between the trimmed V and J ends, which lost 4 bases and 3 bases, there was a span of 18 bases. Germline V gives CDR1 SEHNR, CDR2 FQNEAQ (reference sequence). The CDR3 nucleotides are TGTGCCAGCAGCTCTCAAGGAGGTGAGACCGACTATGGCTACACCTTC. Its translation is CASSSQGGETDYGYTF. The full variable domain, rest sourced from reference TRBV7-9 and TRBJ1-2, is DTGVSQNPRHKITKRGQNVTFRCDPISEHNRLYWYRQTLGQGPEFLTYFQNEAQLEKSRLLSDRFSAERPKGSFSTLEIQRTEQGDSAMYLCASSSQGGETDYGYTFGSGTRLTVV.

Ten or more counts support this clonotype. V and J are TRBV20-1 and TRBJ2-3; D perhaps matches TRBD2 (5 bases). The V and J ends lost 2 bases and 2 bases respectively, with 14 bases between them. This CDR3 comprises 15 residues. The V gene's germline CDR1 is DFQATT and CDR2 SNEGSKA (reference sequence). The CDR3 region has the DNA TGCAGTGCTAGACCCCTAGCAGAGCTCACAGATACGCAGTATTTT. This translates into CSARPLAELTDTQYF.

This clonotype has more than one count but fewer than ten. The CDR3 nucleotides read TGCAGCGTTGACGCCGGGACAGGGGTCCCCACCTTC. Its translation: CSVDAGTGVPTF. V and J are TRBV29-1 and TRBJ1-2, with 10 bases that match TRBD1. Germline CDR1 is SQVTM and CDR2 is ANQGSEA. The CDR3 sequence is 12 residues long. The V gene end was trimmed by 3 bases and the J gene end by 13 bases; junction bases not matched to a gene: 8. Using reference TRBV29-1 and TRBJ1-2 for the parts outside the CDR3, the full variable domain is SAVISQKPSRDICQRGTSLTIQCQVDSQVTMMFWYRQQPGQSLTLIATANQGSEATYESGFVIDKFPISRPNLTFSTLTVSNMSPEDSSIYLCSVDAGTGVPTFGSGTRLTVV.

The sample holds many counts of this clonotype. V gene TRBV27 combines with J gene TRBJ2-7, with TRBD1 as a possible D gene (7 bases). V was cut by 6 bases and J by 2 bases, with 20 bases left in between. This CDR3 has 16 amino acids. Germline CDR1 is MNHEY and CDR2 is SMNVEV (reference sequence). CDR3 sequence reads: CASSRAGNRGAYEQYF. The DNA for the CDR3 is TGTGCCAGCAGCCGGGCGGGGAACAGGGGAGCCTACGAGCAGTACTTC.

The chain joins TRBV29-1 to TRBJ1-1, with D hard to call. Between the trimmed V and J ends, which lost 6 bases and 4 bases, there was a span of 9 bases. Germline CDR1 reads SQVTM; CDR2 reads ANQGSEA. The CDR3 runs 11 residues. The CDR3 nucleotides are TGCAGCGTAACAAGGAGCACTGAAGCTTTCTTT. It encodes CSVTRSTEAFF.

The table lists this clonotype with many counts. V usage is TRBV12-3 or TRBV12-4 and J usage is TRBJ1-4, with a possible D match to TRBD1 (6 bases). V was shortened by 1 base and J by 6 bases, with 12 bases between the two germline ends. There are 15 residues in the CDR3. CDR3 nucleotide sequence: TGTGCCAGCAGTTTAGGGACAGTGAGGGATGAAAAACTGTTTTTT. Translation gives CASSLGTVRDEKLFF.

Regarding this clonotype: A much larger clone differs by one base, so this may be a read error. V usage is TRBV27 and J usage is TRBJ2-1; 9 bases map to TRBD2. CDR3 length: 14 amino acids. CDR1 and CDR2 from the germline V gene are MNHEY and SMNVEV (reference sequence). V dropped 8 bases and J dropped 4; count of bases not matched to a gene: 6. The CDR3 loop is CASRASGNYNEQFF. The DNA for the CDR3 is TGTGCCAGCCGGGCTAGCGGGAATTACAATGAGCAGTTCTTC.

This clonotype was detected a few times. The chain combines TRBV18 with TRBJ1-1; D gene unclear. V lost 1 base, J lost 3 bases, and 18 bases lay in between. Germline CDR1 reads KGHSH; CDR2 reads LQKENI. The CDR3 runs 17 residues. CDR3 residues: CASSPLLLATRDTEAFF. The CDR3 coding sequence is TGTGCCAGCTCACCACTCTTGCTGGCGACCCGCGACACTGAAGCTTTCTTT.

This clonotype occurred a few times. A much more abundant neighbour one base away suggests this may be a read error. The chain couples TRBV7-8 to TRBJ2-2, with TRBD2 as a possible D gene (5 bases). The CDR3 has 16 amino acids. CDR1 and CDR2 (germline): SGHVS, FQNEAQ. CDR3 loop: CASRTVGPAGTGELLF. CDR3 DNA: TGTGCCAGCAGGACGGTGGGCCCCGCGGGCACCGGGGAGCTGCTTTTT. The full variable domain, in which reference TRBV7-8 and TRBJ2-2 provide the parts outside the CDR3, is GAGVSQSPRYKVAKRGQDVALRCDPISGHVSLFWYQQALGQGPEFLTYFQNEAQLDKSGLPSDRFFAERPEGSVSTLKIQRTQQEDSAVYLCASRTVGPAGTGELLFGEGSRLTVL.

This clonotype was counted at least ten times. The chain joins TRBV18 to TRBJ2-3, with TRBD2 matching 10 bases. V was clipped by 2 bases and J by 4 bases; unmatched bases: 3. Germline V CDR1 and CDR2: KGHSH, LQKENI. The CDR3 contains 15 residues. The CDR3 sequence: CASSPTSGNADTQYF. CDR3 DNA: TGTGCCAGCTCACCAACTAGCGGGAATGCAGATACGCAGTATTTT.

This clonotype was observed at least ten times. The chain uses TRBV12-3 or TRBV12-4 and TRBJ1-2; D not resolved. CDR3 length equals 12 residues. V dropped 5 bases and J dropped 0 bases, with 4 bases sitting between them. Here the CDR3 reads CASSLTNYGYTF. CDR3 DNA: TGTGCCAGCAGTCTAACTAACTATGGCTACACCTTC.

There are many counts of this clonotype. The genes are TRBV27 and TRBJ1-1; D is ambiguous. Germline loops: CDR1 MNHEY, CDR2 SMNVEV (reference sequence). This CDR3 is built from 13 residues. Deletions cut 9 bases from V and 1 base from J, with 12 bases between. The CDR3 nucleotides are TGTGCCAGTTACCTACGGGGGAACACTGAAGCTTTCTTT. It specifies CASYLRGNTEAFF.

This clonotype was counted between two and nine times. The chain is built from TRBV7-9 and TRBJ2-7; D call uncertain. The CDR3 consists of 16 residues. V was shortened by 5 bases and J by 8 bases, with 25 bases between the two germline ends. Germline assignment: CDR1 SEHNR and CDR2 FQNEAQ (reference sequence). CDR3 residues: CASSPPMVLSRAQQYF. The CDR3 DNA sequence: TGTGCCAGCAGCCCCCCTATGGTTCTAAGTCGGGCGCAGCAGTACTTC.

This clonotype was counted a few times. This rearrangement joins TRBV6-5 to TRBJ2-1; 9 bases agree with TRBD1. The CDR3 is 15 residues long. CDR1 is MNHEY and CDR2 is SVGAGI in the germline V gene. Trimming took 4 bases from V and 7 from J; bases not matched to a gene: 8. CDR3 sequence (DNA): TGTGCCAGCAGTTTCACCGGGACAGGGATGAATGAGCAGTTCTTC. Protein: CASSFTGTGMNEQFF.

The V gene is TRBV5-1, the J gene TRBJ1-4, with unresolved D. The length of the CDR3 is 15 residues. Per germline, CDR1 SGHRS and CDR2 YFSETQ. Trimming left V 4 bases short and J 3 bases short, with 13 bases between. The CDR3 DNA reads as TGCGCCAGCAGCCCTGGGAGCAGTTCTAATGAAAAACTGTTTTTT. Its protein is CASSPGSSSNEKLFF.

This clonotype appeared a few times. The chain couples TRBV7-8 to TRBJ1-2; weak D call: TRBD1 (6 bases). Looked up from germline, CDR1 is SGHVS and CDR2 is FQNEAQ. Trimming removed 3 bases at V and 1 base at J, with 15 bases between. The CDR3 contains 16 residues. The CDR3 sequence: CASSLAGTRLNYGYTF. DNA for the CDR3: TGTGCCAGCAGCTTGGCCGGGACAAGACTTAACTATGGCTACACCTTC.

The table lists this clonotype with a few counts. V and J are TRBV7-2 and TRBJ2-5; 7 nucleotides match TRBD2. CDR1 SGHTA and CDR2 FQGNSA come from the germline V gene. This CDR3 has 15 residues. The V gene end was trimmed by 0 bases and the J gene end by 2 bases; junction bases not matched to a gene: 3. CDR3 region: CASSLASGLQETQYF. DNA of the CDR3: TGTGCCAGCAGCTTAGCTAGCGGGCTACAAGAGACCCAGTACTTC. The full variable domain, completed using reference TRBV7-2 and TRBJ2-5, is GAGVSQSPSNKVTEKGKDVELRCDPISGHTALYWYRQSLGQGLEFLIYFQGNSAPDKSGLPSDRFSAERTGGSVSTLTIQRTQQEDSAVYLCASSLASGLQETQYFGPGTRLLVL.

The sample holds many counts of this clonotype. The chain recombines TRBV2 with TRBJ2-7, with D perhaps matching TRBD2 (6 bases). Germline CDR1 and CDR2: SNHLY and FYNNEI. The CDR3 is made up of 14 amino acids. Trimming took 4 bases from V and 2 from J, leaving 12 bases between them. The CDR3 sequence is CASSARELTYEQYF. The DNA for the CDR3 is TGTGCCAGCAGTGCTCGGGAGTTGACCTACGAGCAGTACTTC.

This clonotype was recorded many times. The chain has TRBV5-1 and TRBJ2-3; 7 bases align to TRBD2. The CDR3 covers 16 residues. Unmatched junction bases numbered 9, after V lost 5 bases and J lost 0 bases. Per germline, CDR1 SGHRS and CDR2 YFSETQ. The CDR3 protein is CASRSSLAVSTDTQYF. CDR3 DNA sequence: TGCGCCAGCAGAAGTAGTCTAGCGGTTAGCACAGATACGCAGTATTTT.

The table lists this clonotype with many counts. The CDR3 reads CSVDEGRVTGELFF. CDR3 coding DNA: TGCAGCGTTGATGAGGGACGGGTCACCGGGGAGCTGTTTTTT. This chain links TRBV29-1 with TRBJ2-2, with D perhaps being TRBD1 or TRBD2 (5 bases each). Germline V gene lookup returns CDR1 SQVTM and CDR2 ANQGSEA. The CDR3 spans 14 residues. V lost 3 bases to trimming and J lost 4 bases, with 12 bases between them.

This clonotype was picked up many times. The rearrangement links TRBV5-1 to TRBJ2-1, with 8 nucleotides matching TRBD2. The CDR3 sequence is 12 residues long. Trimming at V came to 4 bases and at J to 9 bases, leaving 3 bases not matched to a gene. CDR1 is SGHRS and CDR2 is YFSETQ in the germline V gene. CDR3 sequence (DNA): TGCGCCAGCAGCCCGAGCGGGAGTGAGCAGTTCTTC. This encodes CASSPSGSEQFF.